This TCR beta chain was found in a study of OX40 agonist ivuxolimab in advanced cancers. Using immunoSEQ multiplex PCR, the repertoire was profiled, and TCRdb retains in-frame clones only, with some absent. Seen here are under 70,000 clones, approximately 90% observed once, and the top ten hold approximately 1.1%. With 4 bases removed from V and 4 bases from J, the gap between germline ends came to 10 bases. The CDR3 covers 13 residues. Germline CDR1 and CDR2: MNHEY and SMNVEV (reference sequence). This TCR derives from an adult with an advanced solid tumor such as melanoma, head and neck, liver or kidney cancer. Sequencing used CD4+ or CD8+ T cells sorted from blood, obtained in a trial of the OX40 agonist ivuxolimab. This chain uses TRBV27 with TRBJ1-2; D gene ambiguous. The CDR3 loop reads CASSSSGPYGYTF. The CDR3 nucleotides read TGTGCCAGCAGTTCCTCAGGCCCCTATGGCTACACCTTC.